A selection of T cell receptor beta chains follows, all from one sample in a study of cytomegalovirus exposure and HLA in healthy donors. Method: immunoSEQ multiplex PCR; TCRdb's copy keeps in-frame clones and lacks some. The sample records about 200,000 clones, approximately 79% being singletons. Sequenced: PBMCs. The receptors originated from a man between 50 and 59 years old in good health and CMV-seronegative. The CDR3 runs from the conserved cysteine through the conserved F or W. A D gene is named only where the DNA matches it firmly. Rows give clone size only sometimes, using once, few, many, or a class for an expanded clone.

d_call: TRBD2
j_call: TRBJ2-1
clone_size: -
v_call: TRBV18
cdr3_aa: CASSPSGRAPYNEQFF
cdr3_nt: TGTGCCAGCTCCCCTAGCGGGAGGGCCCCCTACAATGAGCAGTTCTTC

d_call: TRBD2
j_call: TRBJ2-2
clone_size: -
v_call: TRBV28
cdr3_aa: CASSSNIRTRYRTGELFF
cdr3_nt: TGTGCCAGCAGTTCCAACATAAGGACTAGGTATCGTACCGGGGAGCTGTTTTTT

d_call: TRBD2
j_call: TRBJ2-7
clone_size: -
v_call: TRBV28
cdr3_aa: CASSSSGLAGAQRSYEQYF
cdr3_nt: TGTGCCAGCAGTTCCTCCGGACTAGCGGGAGCCCAACGGTCCTACGAGCAGTACTTC

d_call: -
j_call: TRBJ2-7
clone_size: -
v_call: TRBV7-2
cdr3_aa: CASSPQEISSYEQYF
cdr3_nt: TGTGCCAGCAGCCCACAGGAAATCTCCTCCTACGAGCAGTACTTC

d_call: -
j_call: TRBJ1-5
clone_size: -
v_call: TRBV6-5
cdr3_aa: CASSPDNNNQPQHF
cdr3_nt: TGTGCCAGCAGCCCGGACAACAATAATCAGCCCCAGCATTTT

d_call: TRBD1
j_call: TRBJ1-4
clone_size: once
v_call: TRBV28
cdr3_aa: CASRGQGDEKLFF
cdr3_nt: TGTGCCAGCAGGGGACAGGGGGATGAAAAACTGTTTTTT

d_call: TRBD1
j_call: TRBJ1-5
clone_size: -
v_call: TRBV18
cdr3_aa: CASSPQGAKDQPQHF
cdr3_nt: TGTGCCAGCTCCCCTCAGGGGGCGAAAGACCAGCCCCAGCATTTT

d_call: -
j_call: TRBJ1-2
clone_size: -
v_call: TRBV5-4
cdr3_aa: CASSLATVFYGYTF
cdr3_nt: TGTGCCAGCAGCTTGGCTACAGTTTTCTATGGCTACACCTTC

d_call: -
j_call: TRBJ2-7
clone_size: -
v_call: TRBV5-1
cdr3_aa: CASSQDSYYEQYF
cdr3_nt: TGCGCCAGCAGTCAGGACAGTTACTACGAGCAGTACTTC

d_call: -
j_call: TRBJ2-2
clone_size: -
v_call: TRBV15
cdr3_aa: CATSAEGNTGELFF
cdr3_nt: TGTGCCACCAGCGCGGAGGGGAACACCGGGGAGCTGTTTTTT

d_call: -
j_call: TRBJ2-7
clone_size: -
v_call: TRBV4-1
cdr3_aa: CASSTSLGGGEQYF
cdr3_nt: TGCGCCAGCAGCACTTCCCTCGGGGGAGGCGAGCAGTACTTC

d_call: TRBD2
j_call: TRBJ2-7
clone_size: -
v_call: TRBV5-1
cdr3_aa: CASSSPGLASSYEQYF
cdr3_nt: TGCGCCAGCAGCTCGCCGGGACTAGCGTCCTCCTACGAGCAGTACTTC

d_call: TRBD1
j_call: TRBJ1-2
clone_size: few
v_call: TRBV19
cdr3_aa: CASSFTTGGNYGYTF
cdr3_nt: TGTGCCAGTAGTTTCACAACAGGGGGCAACTATGGCTACACCTTC

d_call: TRBD2
j_call: TRBJ2-3
clone_size: -
v_call: TRBV5-1
cdr3_aa: CASSDGLAGDNTDTQYF
cdr3_nt: TGCGCCAGCAGCGACGGACTAGCGGGAGACAACACAGATACGCAGTATTTT

d_call: -
j_call: TRBJ1-6
clone_size: -
v_call: TRBV11-2
cdr3_aa: CASSPEGSPLHF
cdr3_nt: TGTGCCAGCAGCCCGGAGGGTTCACCCCTCCACTTT